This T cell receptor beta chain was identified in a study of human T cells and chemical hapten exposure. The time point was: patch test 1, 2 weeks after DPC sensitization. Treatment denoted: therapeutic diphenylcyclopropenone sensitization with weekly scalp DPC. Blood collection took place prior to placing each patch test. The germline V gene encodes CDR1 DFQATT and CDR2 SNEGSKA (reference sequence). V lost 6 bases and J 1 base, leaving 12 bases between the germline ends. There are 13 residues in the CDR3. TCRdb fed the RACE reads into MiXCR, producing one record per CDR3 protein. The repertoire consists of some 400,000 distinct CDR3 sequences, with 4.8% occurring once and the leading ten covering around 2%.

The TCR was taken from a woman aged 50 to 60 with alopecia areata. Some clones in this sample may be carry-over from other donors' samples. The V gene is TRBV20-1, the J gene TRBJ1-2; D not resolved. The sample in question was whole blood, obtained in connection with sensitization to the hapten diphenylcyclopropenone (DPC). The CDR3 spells CSAQGRINYGYTF. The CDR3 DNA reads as TGCAGTGCCCAAGGAAGAATTAACTATGGCTACACCTTC.